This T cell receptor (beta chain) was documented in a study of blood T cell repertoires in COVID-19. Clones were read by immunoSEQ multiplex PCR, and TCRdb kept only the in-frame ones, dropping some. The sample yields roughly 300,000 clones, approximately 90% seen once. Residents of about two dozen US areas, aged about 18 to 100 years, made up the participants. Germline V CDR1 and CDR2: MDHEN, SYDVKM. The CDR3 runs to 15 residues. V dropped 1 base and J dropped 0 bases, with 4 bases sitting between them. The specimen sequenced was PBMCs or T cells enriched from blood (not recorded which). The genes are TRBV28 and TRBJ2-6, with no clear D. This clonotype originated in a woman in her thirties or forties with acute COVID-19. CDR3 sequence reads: CASSLYSSGANVLTF. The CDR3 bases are TGTGCCAGCAGTTTATACAGCTCTGGGGCCAACGTCCTGACTTTC.